The T cell receptor beta chain described here comes from a study of identifying expanded T cells in peripheral blood. General study findings and limits: Variance in clone template counts between approximately two-week samples significantly increased with total template count across all healthy donors. Over two and four weeks, about 15 and 19 clones changed, versus approximately 1.1 between replicates.

Collection occurred without any documented infections or immune events in donors. Measured with immunoSEQ multiplex PCR; TCRdb has only the in-frame clones, and not every one. The sample has around 85,000 clones, 85% to 90% seen once. Note on this clone: Antigen: not known.

The clonotype originates from a person aged 18 to 70 in good health. What was sequenced was blood.

CDR3 in amino acids: CASSWGTSGGGETQYF. The CDR3 DNA reads TGTGCCAGCAGCTGGGGGACTAGCGGGGGCGGAGAGACCCAGTACTTC. The chain employs TRBV5-6 and TRBJ2-5; TRBD2 matches 14 bases. Germline CDR1 and CDR2: SGHDT and YYEEEE. The CDR3 has 16 residues. V lost 3 bases and J lost 4; bases outside the gene matches: 5.